This paragraph reports one T cell receptor (beta chain). Its binding antigen is unknown. There are no base qualities to consult, and no much larger clone falls within one base. The trial excluded patients who had a history of autoimmune disease or were on systemic immunosuppression. Peripheral blood for TCR sequencing was drawn from every dose cohort at baseline, at cycle 4 day 1 and at cycle 7 day 1. Samples were obtained from an open-label, multicenter, first-in-human phase I dose-escalation trial of ivuxolimab. Adults with locally advanced or metastatic head and neck squamous cell, hepatocellular, melanoma or renal cell carcinoma were enrolled in the trial. Before TCR sequencing, CD4+ and CD8+ T cells were separately sorted from peripheral blood. The sample is drawn from a study of OX40 agonist ivuxolimab in advanced cancers. Notes on the research overall: Ivuxolimab was an agonistic, fully human IgG2 monoclonal antibody directed against OX40 (CD134), a costimulatory receptor. Intravenous ivuxolimab was administered to patients every 2 weeks at six dose levels: 0.01, 0.1, 0.3, 1.5, 3 and 10 mg/kg. Among the roughly 52 dose-escalation patients, about 19 had hepatocellular carcinoma, around 15 melanoma, 9 renal cell carcinoma and 9 head and neck cancer. A male proportion of roughly 80% and a mean age of 60 years, ranging from 23 to 79, were recorded for the dose-escalation cohort. Patients were allowed to have had prior anti-PD-1, anti-PD-L1 or anti-CTLA-4 therapy, and approximately 40% of the dose-escalation patients had been treated with checkpoint inhibitors. Partial responses were achieved by three dose-escalation patients, of whom one had hepatocellular carcinoma and two had cutaneous melanoma. The point of sequencing TCRbeta in the periphery was to test whether ivuxolimab changed TCR sequence diversity and drove clonal T-cell expansion. The paper covers the monotherapy dose-escalation part of the phase I ivuxolimab trial, which included N ≈ 50 patients.

What the work shows at the level of the full study, not this receptor alone: The antigen specificity of the clonally expanded peripheral T cells was not determined. Low levels of normalized T-cell clonal expansion were also seen in some patients who did not respond. After ivuxolimab, expanded clones were on average more numerous among CD8+ T cells than among CD4+ T cells. At doses from 0.1 to 3.0 mg/kg, clonal expansion was seen in both CD4+ and CD8+ blood T cells between baseline and week 6. In the 0.1-3.0 mg/kg groups, partial responders had among the lowest normalized peripheral clonal expansion, particularly in CD8+ T cells.

Genomic DNA was isolated from the sorted cells so that the TCRbeta CDR3 region could be sequenced. The immunoSEQ Assay was used to sequence the TCRbeta CDR3 regions. Imported from immuneACCESS, the table was reduced by TCRdb to in-frame sequences with V and J called. These copies leave out some clones; in studies compared against another copy, an unresolved V gene accounts for under half, and the cause of the remainder is not known. The sample yields about 85,000 clones; under 90% were counted once. Jointly, the top ten make up around 6.6% of the sample. The receptor was derived from an adult with an advanced solid tumor such as melanoma, head and neck, liver or kidney cancer. The sequencing here drew on CD4+ or CD8+ T cells sorted from blood, taken in a trial of the OX40 agonist ivuxolimab.

The DNA sequence is given as TGTGCCAGCAGCCCAGCTCAACTCCTGGGATGGCTAGATACGCAGTATTTT. Its protein reads: CASSPAQLLGWLDTQYF. The chain links TRBV7-2 with TRBJ2-3; the D gene remains uncertain. CDR1 and CDR2 were assigned from the germline V gene as SGHTA and FQGNSA. A distance of 23 bases separates the germline ends of V and J, which lose 5 bases and 5 bases respectively. Reading from cysteine to phenylalanine, the CDR3 counts 17 amino acids. Solely the CDR3 DNA is kept, with 51 bases framed from the first base.